This TCR beta chain was identified in a study of vaccination effects on CD4 cells after COVID-19. Study-wide background: The post-vaccine samples were taken, at the median, 72 days after the second dose.

A single count supports this clone. Its matching antigen is unknown. The method was immunoSEQ multiplex PCR; TCRdb's version includes in-frame clones alone and lacks a portion of them. The sample yields some 66,000 clones, over 75% seen once. This CDR3 contains 11 residues. The germline CDR1 and CDR2 sequences are SEHNR and FQNEAQ (reference sequence). The V end lost 1 base, the J end lost 8 bases, and 3 bases lay between the germline ends. At the end of more than 8 days of culture, CD4+ T cells were isolated. Participants were vaccinated with two doses of either the BNT162b2 or mRNA-1273 vaccine. The study found no prior SARS-CoV-2 infection in the vaccine recipients, who tested negative for nucleocapsid antibodies. Half-medium changes using IL-2 medium occurred on days 3 and 7.

The chain is built from TRBV7-9 and TRBJ2-1; D ambiguous. The TCR sequence derives from a human donor who received a COVID-19 vaccine. The sample was CD4+ T cells from PBMCs cultured without peptide, taken after COVID-19 vaccination. The CDR3 DNA reads as TGTGCCAGCAGCTTAGTAGATGAGCAGTTCTTC. The encoded protein is CASSLVDEQFF. The full variable domain, with the rest looked up from reference TRBV7-9 and TRBJ2-1, is DTGVSQNPRHKITKRGQNVTFRCDPISEHNRLYWYRQTLGQGPEFLTYFQNEAQLEKSRLLSDRFSAERPKGSFSTLEIQRTEQGDSAMYLCASSLVDEQFFGPGTRLTVL.